Listed here are 27 T cell receptor beta chains from one sample, sequenced in a study of cytomegalovirus exposure and HLA in healthy donors. Researchers ran the PCR with 60 Vbeta and 13 Jbeta primers. Measured with immunoSEQ multiplex PCR; TCRdb has only the in-frame clones, and not every one. The table includes about 150,000 clones, around 63% detected once. Sequencing was done on a sample of PBMCs. Every receptor here comes from a human donor in good health.

This chain connects TRBV7-3 to TRBJ2-3, with 8 bases fitting TRBD2. The length of the CDR3 is 16 residues. The J segment lost 4 bases and the V segment lost 2 bases, leaving 8 bases of the junction unmatched. CDR1 is SGHTA and CDR2 is FQGTGA in the germline V gene. CDR3 amino acids: CASSLRAGVSADTQYF. CDR3 in DNA: TGTGCCAGCAGCTTACGAGCGGGAGTAAGCGCAGATACGCAGTATTTT. Full variable domain (rest looked up from reference TRBV7-3 and TRBJ2-3): GAGVSQTPSNKVTEKGKYVELRCDPISGHTALYWYRQSLGQGPEFLIYFQGTGAADDSGLPNDRFFAVRPEGSVSTLKIQRTERGDSAVYLCASSLRAGVSADTQYFGPGTRLTVL.

This clone was recorded a few times. V is TRBV27 and J is TRBJ2-1, with TRBD2 matching 11 bases. The junction had 5 bases not matched to a gene; V was cut back by 4 bases and J by 9 bases. CDR1 and CDR2 from the germline V gene are MNHEY and SMNVEV (reference sequence). The CDR3 runs to 14 residues. The CDR3 is CASSSRGLAAEQFF. In DNA, the CDR3 is TGTGCCAGCAGTTCCCGGGGACTAGCGGCTGAGCAGTTCTTC.

The V and J genes are TRBV15 and TRBJ2-7; 7 nucleotides line up with TRBD2. The V and J ends lost 0 bases and 3 bases, in that order; junction bases with no gene match: 5. The CDR3 sequence is 15 residues long. Germline V gives CDR1 LNHNV, CDR2 YYDKDF (reference sequence). The DNA for the CDR3 is TGTGCCACCAGCAGAGAGGGCCTAGCGGTCTACGAGCAGTACTTC. Amino acid sequence: CATSREGLAVYEQYF.

This clone was counted between two and nine times. This rearrangement joins TRBV7-9 to TRBJ2-1, with 13 nucleotides matching TRBD2. CDR3 length: 16 residues. V lost 4 bases, J lost 3 bases, and 3 bases stayed unmatched. Germline loops: CDR1 SEHNR, CDR2 FQNEAQ (reference sequence). CDR3 sequence (DNA): TGTGCCAGCAGCTCCAGACTAGCGGGAGGCTACAATGAGCAGTTCTTC. This translates into CASSSRLAGGYNEQFF.

V gene TRBV5-6 combines with J gene TRBJ1-5, with 9 bases that match TRBD1. The J segment lost 2 bases and the V segment lost 4 bases, leaving 4 bases of the junction unmatched. The germline V gene has CDR1 SGHDT and CDR2 YYEEEE. This CDR3 comprises 15 residues. This CDR3 reads CASSLGTGRNQPQHF. CDR3 nucleotide sequence: TGTGCCAGCAGCCTCGGGACAGGGCGCAATCAGCCCCAGCATTTT.

This clone occurred a few times. This sequence joins TRBV4-2 and TRBJ1-2; the D gene is possibly TRBD1 (5 bases). The length of the CDR3 is 16 residues. The V gene lost 0 bases and the J gene lost 4 bases, with 15 bases spanning the gap. The germline gives CDR1 LGHNA, CDR2 YNFKEQ. CDR3 protein: CASSQDPDSPRYGYTF. CDR3 DNA: TGTGCCAGCAGCCAAGATCCCGACAGCCCCCGCTATGGCTACACCTTC.

Note on this clone: Different DNA sequences within this sample yield the same CDR3. The chain is built from TRBV25-1 and TRBJ1-5; D call uncertain. The length of the CDR3 is 15 residues. Trimming pared 2 bases from V and 2 bases from J, leaving 10 bases between. Germline assignment: CDR1 MGHDK and CDR2 SYGVNS. CDR3: CASSEASGRNQPQHF. CDR3 nucleotides: TGTGCCAGCAGTGAAGCATCAGGCCGCAATCAGCCCCAGCATTTT.

This sequence joins TRBV7-2 and TRBJ2-3; unclear D gene. The CDR3 runs to 16 residues. The germline V gene encodes CDR1 SGHTA and CDR2 FQGNSA. V shed 0 bases and J shed 1 base, with 11 bases lying between them. The CDR3 DNA is TGTGCCAGCAGCTTAGCGATGTTACGGGGCACAGATACGCAGTATTTT. It encodes CASSLAMLRGTDTQYF.

V and J are TRBV15 and TRBJ2-2, with TRBD1 as a possible D gene (5 bases). CDR3 length: 17 amino acids. Germline V gene lookup returns CDR1 LNHNV and CDR2 YYDKDF (reference sequence). V shed 0 bases and J shed 9 bases, with 20 bases lying between them. The CDR3 DNA sequence: TGTGCCACCAGCAGAGATCTACAGGACCCAGTGCGTAGGGAGCTGTTTTTT. The encoded protein is CATSRDLQDPVRRELFF.

V is TRBV7-2 and J is TRBJ2-1; 8 bases are a match to TRBD2. The CDR3 totals 16 residues. J gave up 4 bases and V 0 bases, and 5 bases lay outside the gene matches. The germline CDR1 and CDR2 sequences are SGHTA and FQGNSA. CDR3 nucleotides: TGTGCCAGCAGCTTAGCTGCGGGAGGCCCTTACAATGAGCAGTTCTTC. Protein: CASSLAAGGPYNEQFF. The full variable domain, in which reference TRBV7-2 and TRBJ2-1 provide the parts outside the CDR3, is GAGVSQSPSNKVTEKGKDVELRCDPISGHTALYWYRQSLGQGLEFLIYFQGNSAPDKSGLPSDRFSAERTGGSVSTLTIQRTQQEDSAVYLCASSLAAGGPYNEQFFGPGTRLTVL.

This chain uses TRBV18 with TRBJ2-5; 12 bases match TRBD1. Trimming cost V 4 bases and J 4 bases; bases outside gene matches: 7. The CDR3 runs to 16 residues. CDR1 and CDR2 from the germline V gene are KGHSH and LQKENI. Here the CDR3 DNA reads TGTGCCAGCTCACGCCGGGACAGGGGGCTTGGAGAGACCCAGTACTTC. It translates to CASSRRDRGLGETQYF.

The chain links TRBV18 to TRBJ1-5, with TRBD1 identical over 9 bases. J lost 1 base, V lost 5 bases, and 0 bases had no gene match. CDR3 length equals 14 residues. Per germline, CDR1 KGHSH and CDR2 LQKENI. CDR3 coding DNA: TGTGCCAGCTCAGGACAGGGGAGCAATCAGCCCCAGCATTTT. Translation gives CASSGQGSNQPQHF.

The rearrangement joins TRBV5-4 to TRBJ1-2; 7 nucleotides agree with TRBD1. Germline values: CDR1 SGHNT, CDR2 YYREEE (reference sequence). CDR3 length: 15 amino acids. V shed 4 bases and J 2 bases; nucleotides not matched to a gene: 8. For the CDR3, the DNA is TGTGCCAGCAGCCCCCGGACAGGAAACAACTATGGCTACACCTTC. Translation gives CASSPRTGNNYGYTF. The whole variable domain, filled in from reference TRBV5-4 and TRBJ1-2, reads ETGVTQSPTHLIKTRGQQVTLRCSSQSGHNTVSWYQQALGQGPQFIFQYYREEENGRGNFPPRFSGLQFPNYSSELNVNALELDDSALYLCASSPRTGNNYGYTFGSGTRLTVV.

This chain links TRBV10-3 with TRBJ2-1; TRBD1 might be the D (6 bases). The CDR3 contains 14 residues. Between the trimmed V and J ends, which lost 11 bases and 9 bases, there was a span of 23 bases. The germline CDR1 and CDR2 sequences are ENHRY and SYGVKD. The CDR3 DNA reads TGTGCCGCAGGCGCCGGACAGACCGTCGGTGAGCAGTTCTTC. Its protein is CAAGAGQTVGEQFF.

Only a few counts were recorded for this clone. The chain links TRBV9 to TRBJ1-4; 8 bases line up with TRBD1. The CDR3 sequence is 15 residues long. J was trimmed by 7 bases and V by 4 bases; bases with no gene match: 9. CDR1 and CDR2 from the germline V gene are SGDLS and YYNGEE. CDR3 protein: CASSIGQGGGEKLFF. In DNA, the CDR3 is TGTGCCAGCAGCATCGGACAGGGTGGGGGTGAAAAACTGTTTTTT.

The genes are TRBV7-6 and TRBJ1-1, with 7 bases identical to TRBD1. This CDR3 region has 12 residues. After removal of 5 bases from V and 4 bases from J, the junction contained 1 base not matched to a gene. Looked up from germline, CDR1 is SGHVS and CDR2 is FNYEAQ. CDR3 nucleotides: TGTGCCAGCAGCCGACAGGGCACTGAAGCTTTCTTT. Its translation is CASSRQGTEAFF.

The chain uses TRBV2 and TRBJ2-5; 10 nucleotides line up with TRBD1. The end of the DNA fits TRBJ2-7 better, so the J call may be wrong. Germline CDR1 reads SNHLY; CDR2 reads FYNNEI. The CDR3 contains 13 residues. CDR3 amino acids: CASRTGGSYEQYF. The CDR3 region has the DNA TGTGCCAGCCGGACAGGGGGCTCCTACGAGCAGTACTTC.

The chain joins TRBV4-2 to TRBJ2-1; 10 nucleotides align to TRBD2. Germline trimming cut 4 bases from V and 8 bases from J; bases unmatched to any gene: 8. Germline V CDR1 and CDR2: LGHNA, YNFKEQ. The CDR3 has 15 residues. The CDR3 coding sequence is TGTGCCAGCAGCCTTTCTAGCGGGAGCGTCGATGAGCAGTTCTTC. Protein: CASSLSSGSVDEQFF.

V usage is TRBV6-1 and J usage is TRBJ2-7; the match to TRBD2 covers 12 bases. There are 14 residues in the CDR3. The junction had 1 base not matched to a gene; V was cut back by 4 bases and J by 3 bases. Germline-derived CDR1 and CDR2 are MNHNS and SASEGT. CDR3 protein: CASSGLAGDYEQYF. The CDR3 DNA follows: TGTGCCAGCAGTGGACTAGCGGGGGACTACGAGCAGTACTTC.

This clone appeared a few times. The V and J genes are TRBV13 and TRBJ1-2, with a tentative D call TRBD1 (5 bases). The CDR3 loop spans 16 amino acids. Per the germline V gene, CDR1 is PRHDT and CDR2 is FYEKMQ (reference sequence). V was cut by 0 bases and J by 0 bases, with 11 bases left in between. CDR3 amino acids: CASSLGVQVPNYGYTF. The CDR3 DNA reads as TGTGCCAGCAGCTTAGGGGTACAGGTACCTAACTATGGCTACACCTTC.

This clone was seen just once. The CDR3 region is CASSFSGAADEQYF. The DNA of the CDR3 is TGTGCCAGCAGCTTTAGCGGGGCGGCCGACGAGCAGTACTTC. V gene TRBV7-2 combines with J gene TRBJ2-7, with 8 nucleotides matching TRBD2. V gave up 3 bases and J gave up 5 bases; unmatched junction bases: 6. Germline V gives CDR1 SGHTA, CDR2 FQGNSA. The CDR3 is made up of 14 amino acids.

The CDR3 DNA sequence: TGTGCCAGCAGTTTATTGCCGGGACAGGGCACAGATACGCAGTATTTT. As protein: CASSLLPGQGTDTQYF. The chain combines TRBV28 with TRBJ2-3, with 8 positions matching TRBD1. The CDR3 has 16 residues. Per the germline V gene, CDR1 is MDHEN and CDR2 is SYDVKM. V dropped 1 base and J dropped 1; count of bases not matched to a gene: 4.

The chain is built from TRBV5-1 and TRBJ1-4; D may be TRBD1 (5 bases). Trimming cost V 1 base and J 2 bases, with 6 bases left between them. The CDR3 spans 14 residues. Germline CDR1 reads SGHRS; CDR2 reads YFSETQ. Here the CDR3 reads CASSLPGTNEKLFF. CDR3 DNA: TGCGCCAGCAGCTTGCCAGGGACTAATGAAAAACTGTTTTTT. Using reference TRBV5-1 and TRBJ1-4 for the parts outside the CDR3, the full variable domain is KAGVTQTPRYLIKTRGQQVTLSCSPISGHRSVSWYQQTPGQGLQFLFEYFSETQRNKGNFPGRFSGRQFSNSRSEMNVSTLELGDSALYLCASSLPGTNEKLFFGSGTQLSVL.

This chain connects TRBV9 to TRBJ2-3, with TRBD2 matching 8 bases. This CDR3 is 14 amino acids long. Trimming removed 4 bases from V and 6 bases from J; junction bases left unmatched: 7. The germline V gene has CDR1 SGDLS and CDR2 YYNGEE. This CDR3 reads CASSIRRGGDTQYF. In DNA, the CDR3 is TGTGCCAGCAGCATCCGACGCGGGGGGGATACGCAGTATTTT.

The chain carries TRBV18 and TRBJ1-5; possibly TRBD1 for D (5 bases). Germline CDR1 and CDR2: KGHSH and LQKENI. Deletions cut 2 bases from V and 4 bases from J, with 9 bases between. The length of the CDR3 is 14 residues. The CDR3 spells CASSPKTENQPQHF. The CDR3, as DNA: TGTGCCAGCTCACCAAAGACAGAAAATCAGCCCCAGCATTTT.

Only a few counts were recorded for this clone. The gene calls are TRBV5-1 and TRBJ2-5; 10 nucleotides line up with TRBD2. The CDR3 loop spans 17 amino acids. In germline, CDR1 is SGHRS, CDR2 YFSETQ. The V and J ends lost 0 bases and 5 bases, in that order; junction bases with no gene match: 10. DNA for the CDR3: TGCGCCAGCAGCTTGGGTGCTAGCGGGAGCGGGCATGAGACCCAGTACTTC. It encodes CASSLGASGSGHETQYF.

The J gene is TRBJ2-3, the V gene TRBV5-1; 8 nucleotides match TRBD2. Germline V gene sequence: CDR1 SGHRS, CDR2 YFSETQ. The CDR3 loop spans 15 amino acids. Unmatched junction bases numbered 6, after V lost 3 bases and J lost 3 bases. CDR3 in amino acids: CASSSDQRETDTQYF. In nucleotides, the CDR3 is TGCGCCAGCAGCTCGGACCAGCGGGAGACAGATACGCAGTATTTT.